This TCR beta chain was identified during a study of regulatory T cells in long-lasting Graves disease. Study-wide findings and caveats: There were preferences for TRBV28, TRBJ1-2 and TRBJ2-5 in persistent disease.

A note on this clonotype: No antigen is known for it.

Trimming took off 5 bases at V and 2 bases at J, with 16 bases between the two ends. The CDR3 has 16 amino acids. CDR1 is MNHEY, CDR2 SVGEGT, per germline. Time point: newly diagnosed GD, antithyroid drugs for less than 3 months. The TCR library used RNA extracted from PBMCs. According to the study, TCR beta libraries were built with iRepertoire HTBI primers and CDR3-region Arm-PCR. MiXCR, run by TCRdb on the multiplex PCR reads, gives a single entry per CDR3 protein. The sample shows 350,000 to 550,000 distinct CDR3 sequences, approximately 14% of them seen only once. The sample also formed part of further work on T cells in Graves' hyperthyroidism and ophthalmopathy. From that study: No progression to ophthalmopathy during 18 months of follow-up defined stable disease.

The receptor comes from a woman aged 45-60 years with Graves disease. The chain links TRBV6-2 or TRBV6-3 to TRBJ1-3; a weak D match, TRBD1 (5 bases). The sequencing here drew on peripheral blood mononuclear cells (PBMCs), taken at new diagnosis, from a patient treated with antithyroid drugs. CDR3 in amino acids: CASSEWSGITGNTIYF. CDR3 DNA sequence: TGTGCCAGCAGTGAATGGTCAGGGATTACTGGAAACACCATATATTTT.